A selection of T cell receptor beta chains follows, all from one sample in a study of identical twins. TCRdb processed the 5' RACE reads anew with MiXCR; each CDR3 protein has one entry. This repertoire shows about 890,000 distinct CDR3 sequences, 10% to 15% found once; its top ten account for around 1.6%. These data are also associated with another study on yellow fever vaccine responses in identical twins.

Sample: PBMCs. The receptors come from a woman aged 18-30 years in good health. The CDR3 runs from the conserved cysteine through the conserved F or W. Each record gives: D gene, clone size, V gene, J gene, CDR3 protein, CDR3 DNA. The D gene is left open where the match is weak. Rows give clone size only sometimes, using once, few, many, or a class for an expanded clone.

d_gene: NA
abundance: few
v_gene: TRBV9
j_gene: TRBJ2-7
CDR3aa: CASSPRDAYMEQYF
CDR3nt: TGTGCCAGCAGCCCCCGGGACGCCTACATGGAGCAGTACTTC

d_gene: NA
abundance: many
v_gene: TRBV9
j_gene: TRBJ2-1
CDR3aa: CASSPTLYGDEQFF
CDR3nt: TGTGCCAGCAGCCCAACCCTCTATGGGGATGAGCAGTTCTTC

d_gene: TRBD2
abundance: NA
v_gene: TRBV12-3/TRBV12-4
j_gene: TRBJ2-3
CDR3aa: CASSFGTSRDTQYF
CDR3nt: TGTGCCAGCAGTTTCGGGACTAGCAGGGATACGCAGTATTTT

d_gene: NA
abundance: few
v_gene: TRBV5-1
j_gene: TRBJ2-1
CDR3aa: CASSRTSFTYNEQFF
CDR3nt: TGCGCCAGCAGCCGAACTAGCTTTACCTACAATGAGCAGTTCTTC

d_gene: NA
abundance: NA
v_gene: TRBV5-6
j_gene: TRBJ2-2
CDR3aa: CASSLLEINTGELFF
CDR3nt: TGTGCCAGCAGCTTGCTGGAGATCAACACCGGGGAGCTGTTTTTT

d_gene: NA
abundance: NA
v_gene: TRBV7-3
j_gene: TRBJ2-1
CDR3aa: CASSPSLGWDPGEQFF
CDR3nt: TGTGCCAGCAGCCCCTCCCTGGGTTGGGACCCTGGTGAGCAGTTCTTC

d_gene: NA
abundance: few
v_gene: TRBV7-6
j_gene: TRBJ1-6
CDR3aa: CASSLSERAAGVPLHF
CDR3nt: TGTGCCAGCAGCTTAAGTGAGAGGGCAGCCGGAGTCCCCCTCCACTTT

d_gene: TRBD1
abundance: NA
v_gene: TRBV11-2
j_gene: TRBJ1-5
CDR3aa: CASSLGAGGNQPQHF
CDR3nt: TGTGCCAGCAGCTTAGGCGCAGGGGGGAATCAGCCCCAGCATTTT

d_gene: TRBD1
abundance: NA
v_gene: TRBV6-1
j_gene: TRBJ2-5
CDR3aa: CASSEATGGETQYF
CDR3nt: TGTGCCAGCAGTGAAGCGACAGGGGGTGAGACCCAGTACTTC

d_gene: NA
abundance: few
v_gene: TRBV4-2
j_gene: TRBJ1-5
CDR3aa: CASSLTDDSNQPQHF
CDR3nt: TGTGCCAGCAGCCTGACAGATGATAGCAATCAGCCCCAGCATTTT

d_gene: NA
abundance: few
v_gene: TRBV5-1
j_gene: TRBJ2-1
CDR3aa: CASSLAFGGAGANEQFF
CDR3nt: TGCGCCAGCAGCTTGGCCTTCGGGGGTGCAGGAGCCAATGAGCAGTTCTTC

d_gene: TRBD1
abundance: few
v_gene: TRBV6-1
j_gene: TRBJ2-1
CDR3aa: CASSEPGQNHNEQFF
CDR3nt: TGTGCCAGCAGTGAACCGGGACAGAATCACAATGAGCAGTTCTTC

d_gene: TRBD2
abundance: few
v_gene: TRBV6-5
j_gene: TRBJ2-3
CDR3aa: CASSSPGTSGGTDTQYF
CDR3nt: TGTGCCAGCAGTTCTCCCGGGACTAGCGGGGGGACAGATACGCAGTATTTT

d_gene: TRBD2
abundance: many
v_gene: TRBV5-1
j_gene: TRBJ2-1
CDR3aa: CASSSAGEGEQFF
CDR3nt: TGCGCCAGCTCTTCAGCGGGAGAGGGTGAGCAGTTCTTC

d_gene: NA
abundance: NA
v_gene: TRBV7-8
j_gene: TRBJ2-2
CDR3aa: CASRSGRFDTGELFF
CDR3nt: TGTGCCAGCAGGTCCGGGAGATTCGACACCGGGGAGCTGTTTTTT

d_gene: NA
abundance: NA
v_gene: TRBV4-1
j_gene: TRBJ1-2
CDR3aa: CASSQGFPNYGYTF
CDR3nt: TGCGCCAGCAGCCAAGGGTTCCCTAACTATGGCTACACCTTC

d_gene: NA
abundance: few
v_gene: TRBV12-5
j_gene: TRBJ2-1
CDR3aa: CASGPSVPPRDEQFF
CDR3nt: TGTGCTAGTGGCCCTAGCGTCCCTCCGAGGGATGAGCAGTTCTTC

d_gene: NA
abundance: NA
v_gene: TRBV12-3/TRBV12-4
j_gene: TRBJ2-2
CDR3aa: CASSFRGFDTGELFF
CDR3nt: TGTGCCAGCAGTTTTCGTGGTTTTGACACCGGGGAGCTGTTTTTT

d_gene: NA
abundance: many
v_gene: TRBV12-3/TRBV12-4
j_gene: TRBJ1-3
CDR3aa: CASSSQEGNTIYF
CDR3nt: TGTGCCAGCAGTTCGCAGGAGGGAAACACCATATATTTT